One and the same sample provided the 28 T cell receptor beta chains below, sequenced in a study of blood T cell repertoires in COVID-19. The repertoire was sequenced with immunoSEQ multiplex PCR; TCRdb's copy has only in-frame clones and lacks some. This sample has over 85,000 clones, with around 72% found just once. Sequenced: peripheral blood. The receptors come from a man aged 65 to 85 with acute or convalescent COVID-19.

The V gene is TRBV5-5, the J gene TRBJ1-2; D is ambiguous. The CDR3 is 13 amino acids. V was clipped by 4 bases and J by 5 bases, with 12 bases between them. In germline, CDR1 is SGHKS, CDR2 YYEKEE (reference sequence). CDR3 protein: CASSPLGRYGYTF. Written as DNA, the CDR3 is TGTGCCAGCAGCCCTCTAGGGAGGTATGGCTACACCTTC. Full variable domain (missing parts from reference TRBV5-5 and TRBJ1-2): DAGVTQSPTHLIKTRGQQVTLRCSPISGHKSVSWYQQVLGQGPQFIFQYYEKEERGRGNFPDRFSARQFPNYSSELNVNALLLGDSALYLCASSPLGRYGYTFGSGTRLTVV.

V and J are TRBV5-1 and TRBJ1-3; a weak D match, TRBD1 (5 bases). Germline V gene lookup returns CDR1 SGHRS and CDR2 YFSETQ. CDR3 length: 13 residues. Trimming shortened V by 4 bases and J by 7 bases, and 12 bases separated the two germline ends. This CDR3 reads CASSPDSQNTIYF. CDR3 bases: TGCGCCAGCAGCCCTGACAGTCAGAACACCATATATTTT.

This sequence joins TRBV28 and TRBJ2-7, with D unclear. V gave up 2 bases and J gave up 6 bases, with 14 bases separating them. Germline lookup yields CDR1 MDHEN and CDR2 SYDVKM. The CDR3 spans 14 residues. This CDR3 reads CASSLRLFPGEQYF. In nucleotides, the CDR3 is TGTGCCAGCAGTTTAAGGCTGTTTCCGGGCGAGCAGTACTTC.

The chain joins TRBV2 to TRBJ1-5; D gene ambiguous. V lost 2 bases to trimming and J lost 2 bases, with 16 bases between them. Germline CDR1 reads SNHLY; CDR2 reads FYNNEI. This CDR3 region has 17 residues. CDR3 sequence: CASSETLAAGGNQPQHF. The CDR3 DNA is TGTGCCAGCAGTGAAACCCTGGCGGCCGGGGGCAATCAGCCCCAGCATTTT.

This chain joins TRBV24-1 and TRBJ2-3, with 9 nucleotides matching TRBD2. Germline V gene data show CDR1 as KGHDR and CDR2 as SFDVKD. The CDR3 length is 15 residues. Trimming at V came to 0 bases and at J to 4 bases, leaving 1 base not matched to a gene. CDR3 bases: TGTGCCACCAGTGATTTGAGCGGGGGGCCAGATACGCAGTATTTT. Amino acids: CATSDLSGGPDTQYF.

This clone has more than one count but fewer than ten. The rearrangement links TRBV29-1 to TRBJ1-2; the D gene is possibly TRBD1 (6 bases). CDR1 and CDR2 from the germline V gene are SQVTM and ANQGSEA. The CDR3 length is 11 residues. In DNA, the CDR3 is TGCAACTCAGGGGATGAGAATGGCTACACCTTC. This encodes CNSGDENGYTF.

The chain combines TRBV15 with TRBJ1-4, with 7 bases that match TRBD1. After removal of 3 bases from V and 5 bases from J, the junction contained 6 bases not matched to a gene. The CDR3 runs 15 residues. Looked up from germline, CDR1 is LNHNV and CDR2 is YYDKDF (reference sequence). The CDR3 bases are TGTGCCACCAGCAGGACCGGGACAGAGAATGAAAAACTGTTTTTT. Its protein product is CATSRTGTENEKLFF.

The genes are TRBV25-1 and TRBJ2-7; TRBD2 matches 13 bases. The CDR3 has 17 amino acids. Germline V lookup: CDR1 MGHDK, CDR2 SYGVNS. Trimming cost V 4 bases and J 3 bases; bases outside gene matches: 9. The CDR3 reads CASSAPGLAGQHYEQYF. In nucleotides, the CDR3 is TGTGCCAGCAGTGCACCGGGACTAGCGGGACAGCACTACGAGCAGTACTTC.

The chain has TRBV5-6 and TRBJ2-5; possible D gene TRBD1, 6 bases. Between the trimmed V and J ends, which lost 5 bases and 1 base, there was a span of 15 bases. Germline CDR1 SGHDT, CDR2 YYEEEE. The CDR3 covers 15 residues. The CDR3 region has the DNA TGTGCCAGCAGACGAGGACAGTTGGTCCAAGAGACCCAGTACTTC. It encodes CASRRGQLVQETQYF.

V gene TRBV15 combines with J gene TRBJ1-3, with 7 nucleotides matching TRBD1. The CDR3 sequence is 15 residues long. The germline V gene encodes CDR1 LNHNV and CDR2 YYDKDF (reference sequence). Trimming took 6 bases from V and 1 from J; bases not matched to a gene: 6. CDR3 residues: CATSWDRFSGNTIYF. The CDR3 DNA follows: TGTGCCACCAGTTGGGACAGATTTTCTGGAAACACCATATATTTT.

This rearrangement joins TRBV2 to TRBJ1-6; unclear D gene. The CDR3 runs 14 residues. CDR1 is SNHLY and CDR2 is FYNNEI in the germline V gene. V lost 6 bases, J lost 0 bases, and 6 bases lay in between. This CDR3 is CASRGSSYNSPLHF. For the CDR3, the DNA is TGTGCCAGCAGGGGGAGCTCCTATAATTCACCCCTCCACTTT.

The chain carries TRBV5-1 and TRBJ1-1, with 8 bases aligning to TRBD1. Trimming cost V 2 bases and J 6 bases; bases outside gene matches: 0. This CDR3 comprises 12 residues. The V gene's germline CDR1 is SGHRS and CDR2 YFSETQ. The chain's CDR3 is CASSLQGAEAFF. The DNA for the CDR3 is TGCGCCAGCAGCTTACAGGGGGCTGAAGCTTTCTTT.

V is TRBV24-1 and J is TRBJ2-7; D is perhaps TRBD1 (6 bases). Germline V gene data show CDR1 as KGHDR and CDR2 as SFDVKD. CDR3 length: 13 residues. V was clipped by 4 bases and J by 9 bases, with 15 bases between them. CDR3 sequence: CATSEQTGSLQYF. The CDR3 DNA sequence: TGTGCCACCAGTGAACAAACAGGGAGTTTGCAGTACTTC.

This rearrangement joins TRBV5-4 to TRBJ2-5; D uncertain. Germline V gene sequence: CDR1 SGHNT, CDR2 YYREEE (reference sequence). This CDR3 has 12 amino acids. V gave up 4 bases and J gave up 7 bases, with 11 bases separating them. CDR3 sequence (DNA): TGTGCCAGCAGCCCTGGCCGCGGGACCCAGTACTTC. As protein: CASSPGRGTQYF.

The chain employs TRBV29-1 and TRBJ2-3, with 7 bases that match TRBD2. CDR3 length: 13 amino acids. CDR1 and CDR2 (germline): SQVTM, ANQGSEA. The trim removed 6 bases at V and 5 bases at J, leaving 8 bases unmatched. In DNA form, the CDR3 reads TGCAGCGTAGCCCTTGGGAGGGGAGATACGCAGTATTTT. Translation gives CSVALGRGDTQYF.

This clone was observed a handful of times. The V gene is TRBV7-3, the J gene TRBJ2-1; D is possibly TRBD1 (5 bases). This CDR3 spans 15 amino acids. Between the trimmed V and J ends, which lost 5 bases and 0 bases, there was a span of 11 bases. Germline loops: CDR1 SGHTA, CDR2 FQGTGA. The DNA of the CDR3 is TGTGCCAGCAGCCCCGACAGTAGCTCCTACAATGAGCAGTTCTTC. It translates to CASSPDSSSYNEQFF.

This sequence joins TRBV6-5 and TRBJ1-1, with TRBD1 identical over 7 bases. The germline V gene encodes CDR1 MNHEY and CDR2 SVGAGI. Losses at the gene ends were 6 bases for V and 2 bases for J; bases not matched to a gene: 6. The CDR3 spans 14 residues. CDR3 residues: CASRGPGGNTEAFF. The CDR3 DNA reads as TGTGCCAGCAGGGGCCCAGGGGGAAACACTGAAGCTTTCTTT.

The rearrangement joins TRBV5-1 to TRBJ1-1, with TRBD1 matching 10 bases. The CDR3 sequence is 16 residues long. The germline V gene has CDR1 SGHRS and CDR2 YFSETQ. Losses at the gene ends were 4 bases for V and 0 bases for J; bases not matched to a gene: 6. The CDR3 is CASSKGQGSLNTEAFF. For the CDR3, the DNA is TGCGCCAGCAGCAAGGGACAGGGGTCCTTGAACACTGAAGCTTTCTTT.

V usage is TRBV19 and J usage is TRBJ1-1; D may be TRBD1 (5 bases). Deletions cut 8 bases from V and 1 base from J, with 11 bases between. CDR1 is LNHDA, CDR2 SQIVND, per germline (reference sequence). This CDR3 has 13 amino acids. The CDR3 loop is CASLQASNTEAFF. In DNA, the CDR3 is TGTGCCAGTTTACAGGCATCGAACACTGAAGCTTTCTTT.

CDR3 sequence reads: CASGRRDRNTEAFF. CDR3 bases: TGTGCCAGTGGACGACGGGACAGGAACACTGAAGCTTTCTTT. The rearrangement joins TRBV19 to TRBJ1-1; 7 bases map to TRBD1. The germline V gene has CDR1 LNHDA and CDR2 SQIVND (reference sequence). The CDR3 spans 14 residues. The V and J ends lost 8 bases and 1 base, in that order; junction bases with no gene match: 7. The whole variable domain, filled in from reference TRBV19 and TRBJ1-1, reads DGGITQSPKYLFRKEGQNVTLSCEQNLNHDAMYWYRQDPGQGLRLIYYSQIVNDFQKGDIAEGYSVSREKKESFPLTVTSAQKNPTAFYLCASGRRDRNTEAFFGQGTRLTVV.

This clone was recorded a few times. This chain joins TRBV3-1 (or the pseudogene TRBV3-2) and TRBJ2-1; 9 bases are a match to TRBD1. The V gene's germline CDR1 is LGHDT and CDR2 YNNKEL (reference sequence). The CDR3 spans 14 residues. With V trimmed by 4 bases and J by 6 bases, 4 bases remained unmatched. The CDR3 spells CASSRSTGGNEQFF. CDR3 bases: TGTGCCAGCAGCCGATCGACAGGGGGCAATGAGCAGTTCTTC.

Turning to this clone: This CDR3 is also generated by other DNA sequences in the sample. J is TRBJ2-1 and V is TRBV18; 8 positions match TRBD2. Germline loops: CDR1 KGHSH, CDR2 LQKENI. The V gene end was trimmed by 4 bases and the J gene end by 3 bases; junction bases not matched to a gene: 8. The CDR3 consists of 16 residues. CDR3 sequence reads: CASSLGTSGHYNEQFF. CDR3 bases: TGTGCCAGCTCACTCGGGACTAGTGGACACTACAATGAGCAGTTCTTC.

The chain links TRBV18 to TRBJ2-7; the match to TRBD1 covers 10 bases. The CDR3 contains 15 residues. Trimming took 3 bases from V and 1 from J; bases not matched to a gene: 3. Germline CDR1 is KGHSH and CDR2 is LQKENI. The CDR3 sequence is CASSPTGGLSYEQYF. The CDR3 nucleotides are TGTGCCAGCTCACCGACAGGGGGCTTATCCTACGAGCAGTACTTC.

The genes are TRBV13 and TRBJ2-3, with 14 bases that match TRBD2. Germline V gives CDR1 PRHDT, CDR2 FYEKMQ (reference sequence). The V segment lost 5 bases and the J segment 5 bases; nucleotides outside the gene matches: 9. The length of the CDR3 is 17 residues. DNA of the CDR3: TGTGCCAGCAGCCCCGAAGGACTAGCGGGAGGCATAGATACGCAGTATTTT. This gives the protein CASSPEGLAGGIDTQYF.

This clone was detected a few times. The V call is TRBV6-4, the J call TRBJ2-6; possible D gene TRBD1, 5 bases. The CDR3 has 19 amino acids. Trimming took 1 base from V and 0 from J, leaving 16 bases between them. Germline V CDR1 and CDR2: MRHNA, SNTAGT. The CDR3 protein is CASSDFVGHRRSGANVLTF. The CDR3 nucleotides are TGTGCCAGCAGTGACTTCGTAGGACATCGCCGCTCTGGGGCCAACGTCCTGACTTTC.

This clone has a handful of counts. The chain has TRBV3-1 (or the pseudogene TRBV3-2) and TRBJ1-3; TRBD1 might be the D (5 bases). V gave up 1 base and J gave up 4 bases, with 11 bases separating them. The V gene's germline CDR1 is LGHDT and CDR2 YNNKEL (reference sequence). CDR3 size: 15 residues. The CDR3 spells CASSQGRQPGNTIYF. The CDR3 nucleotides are TGTGCCAGCAGCCAAGGACGACAGCCAGGAAACACCATATATTTT.

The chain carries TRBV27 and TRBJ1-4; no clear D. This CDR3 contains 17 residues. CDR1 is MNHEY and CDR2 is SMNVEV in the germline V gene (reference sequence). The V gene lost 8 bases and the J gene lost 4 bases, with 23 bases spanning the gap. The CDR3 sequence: CASPQVLPTAFNEKLFF. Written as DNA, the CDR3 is TGTGCCAGCCCTCAAGTTTTGCCTACCGCTTTTAATGAAAAACTGTTTTTT.

DNA for the CDR3: TGTGCCAGCAGACCCGCGGCCACCGGGGAGCTGTTTTTT. This sequence encodes CASRPAATGELFF. This chain joins TRBV7-2 and TRBJ2-2, with D unclear. The CDR3 runs 13 residues. Trimming shortened V by 6 bases and J by 4 bases, and 9 bases separated the two germline ends. CDR1 is SGHTA, CDR2 FQGNSA, per germline.